This T cell receptor beta chain was obtained from a study of early stage breast cancer tumors. Study-wide results and caveats: Unsorted bulk genomic DNA sequencing lacked pairing and functional marker data.

This clone was seen a single time. Its specificity is unknown. This CDR3 has 12 residues. Trimming took 7 bases from V and 5 from J, leaving 12 bases between them. Per the germline V gene, CDR1 is LNHDA and CDR2 is SQIVND (reference sequence). The repertoire was sequenced with immunoSEQ multiplex PCR; TCRdb's copy has only in-frame clones and lacks some. The sample includes 14,000 or so clones, 70% to 80% of them seen just once. The sequence derives from a person aged 45 to 59 with breast cancer. Input material: normal breast tissue next to the tumor. The genes are TRBV19 and TRBJ2-7; TRBD2 might be the D (5 bases). CDR3 loop: CASTGNGNEQYF. In DNA form, the CDR3 reads TGTGCCAGTACGGGGAACGGGAACGAGCAGTACTTC. Looking up the rest from reference TRBV19 and TRBJ2-7 gives the full variable domain: DGGITQSPKYLFRKEGQNVTLSCEQNLNHDAMYWYRQDPGQGLRLIYYSQIVNDFQKGDIAEGYSVSREKKESFPLTVTSAQKNPTAFYLCASTGNGNEQYFGPGTRLTVT.